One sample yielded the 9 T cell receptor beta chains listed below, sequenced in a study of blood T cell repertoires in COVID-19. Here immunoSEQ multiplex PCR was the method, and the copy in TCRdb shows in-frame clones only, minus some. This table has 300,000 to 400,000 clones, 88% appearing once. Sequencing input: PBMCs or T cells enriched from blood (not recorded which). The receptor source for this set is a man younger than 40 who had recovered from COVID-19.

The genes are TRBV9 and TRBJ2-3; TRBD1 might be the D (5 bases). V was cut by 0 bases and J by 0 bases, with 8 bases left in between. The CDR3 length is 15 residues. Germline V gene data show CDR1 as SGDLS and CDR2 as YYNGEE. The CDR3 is CASSVGTPSTDTQYF. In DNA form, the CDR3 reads TGTGCCAGCAGCGTAGGGACACCGAGCACAGATACGCAGTATTTT.

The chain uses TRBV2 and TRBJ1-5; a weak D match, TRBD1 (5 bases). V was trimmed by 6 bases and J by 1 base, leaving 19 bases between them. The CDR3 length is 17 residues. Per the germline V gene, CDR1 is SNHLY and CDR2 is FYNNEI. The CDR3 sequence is CASSDPAGRASNQPQHF. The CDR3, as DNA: TGTGCCAGCAGCGATCCGGCGGGGCGGGCAAGCAATCAGCCCCAGCATTTT.

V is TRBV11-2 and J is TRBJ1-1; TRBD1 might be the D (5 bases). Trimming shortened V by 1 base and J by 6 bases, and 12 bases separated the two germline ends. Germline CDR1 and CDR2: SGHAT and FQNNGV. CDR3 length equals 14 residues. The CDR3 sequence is CASSLGGGYAEAFF. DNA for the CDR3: TGTGCCAGCAGCTTAGGGGGGGGATACGCTGAAGCTTTCTTT.

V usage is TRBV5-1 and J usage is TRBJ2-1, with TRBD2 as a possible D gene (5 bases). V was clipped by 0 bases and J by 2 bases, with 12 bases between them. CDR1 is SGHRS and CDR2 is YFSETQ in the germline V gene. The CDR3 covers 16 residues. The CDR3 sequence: CASSLGGNSAYNEQFF. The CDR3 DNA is TGCGCCAGCAGCTTGGGAGGGAACTCCGCCTACAATGAGCAGTTCTTC.

This CDR3 is CASTMTVNQPQHF. Here the CDR3 DNA reads TGTGCCAGCACTATGACAGTAAATCAGCCCCAGCATTTT. The chain couples TRBV2 to TRBJ1-5; tentatively, D is TRBD1 (5 bases). Trimming left V 7 bases short and J 4 bases short, with 11 bases between. The CDR3 has 13 amino acids. Germline V gene data show CDR1 as SNHLY and CDR2 as FYNNEI. Drawing the rest from reference TRBV2 and TRBJ1-5, the complete variable domain is EPEVTQTPSHQVTQMGQEVILRCVPISNHLYFYWYRQILGQKVEFLVSFYNNEISEKSEIFDDQFSVERPDGSNFTLKIRSTKLEDSAMYFCASTMTVNQPQHFGDGTRLSIL.

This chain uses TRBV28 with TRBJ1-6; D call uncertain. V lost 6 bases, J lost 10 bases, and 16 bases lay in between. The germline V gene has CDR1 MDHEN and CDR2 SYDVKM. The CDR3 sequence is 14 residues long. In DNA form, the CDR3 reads TGTGCCAGCAGCCTATCCGGCTCGGGGTCACCCCTCCACTTT. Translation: CASSLSGSGSPLHF.

The CDR3 reads CASSARQGGYGYTF. The CDR3 DNA follows: TGTGCCAGCTCTGCTCGGCAGGGTGGCTATGGCTACACCTTC. This chain joins TRBV18 and TRBJ1-2; D is perhaps TRBD1 (5 bases). CDR1 and CDR2 from the germline V gene are KGHSH and LQKENI. The CDR3 is 14 residues long. Trimming stripped 6 bases from V and 4 bases from J, with 15 bases between.

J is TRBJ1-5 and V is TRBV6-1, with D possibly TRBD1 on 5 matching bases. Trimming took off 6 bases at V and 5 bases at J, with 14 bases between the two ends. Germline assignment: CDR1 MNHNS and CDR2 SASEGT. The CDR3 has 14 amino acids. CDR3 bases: TGTGCCAGCAGGCGGACAAATGGGGATCAGCCCCAGCATTTT. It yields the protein CASRRTNGDQPQHF.

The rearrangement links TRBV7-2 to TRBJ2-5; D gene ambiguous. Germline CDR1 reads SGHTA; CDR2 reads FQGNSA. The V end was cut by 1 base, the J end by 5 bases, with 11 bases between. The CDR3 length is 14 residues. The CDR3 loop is CASSLGVDKETQYF. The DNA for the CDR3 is TGTGCCAGCAGCTTAGGGGTCGACAAGGAGACCCAGTACTTC.